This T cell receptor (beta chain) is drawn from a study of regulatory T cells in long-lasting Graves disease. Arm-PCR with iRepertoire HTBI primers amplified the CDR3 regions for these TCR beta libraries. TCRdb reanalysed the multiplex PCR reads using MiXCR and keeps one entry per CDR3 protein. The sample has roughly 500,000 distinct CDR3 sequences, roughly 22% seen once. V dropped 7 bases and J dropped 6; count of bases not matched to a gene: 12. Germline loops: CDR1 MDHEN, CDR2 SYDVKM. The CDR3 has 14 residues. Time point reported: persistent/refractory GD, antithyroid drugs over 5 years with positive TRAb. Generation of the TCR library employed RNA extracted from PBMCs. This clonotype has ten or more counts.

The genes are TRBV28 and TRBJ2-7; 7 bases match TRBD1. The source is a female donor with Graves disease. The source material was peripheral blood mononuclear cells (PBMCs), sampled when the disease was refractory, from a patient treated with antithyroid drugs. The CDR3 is CASTLTRQGSEQYF. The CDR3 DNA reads TGTGCCAGCACCCTGACCAGACAGGGTTCCGAGCAGTACTTC.